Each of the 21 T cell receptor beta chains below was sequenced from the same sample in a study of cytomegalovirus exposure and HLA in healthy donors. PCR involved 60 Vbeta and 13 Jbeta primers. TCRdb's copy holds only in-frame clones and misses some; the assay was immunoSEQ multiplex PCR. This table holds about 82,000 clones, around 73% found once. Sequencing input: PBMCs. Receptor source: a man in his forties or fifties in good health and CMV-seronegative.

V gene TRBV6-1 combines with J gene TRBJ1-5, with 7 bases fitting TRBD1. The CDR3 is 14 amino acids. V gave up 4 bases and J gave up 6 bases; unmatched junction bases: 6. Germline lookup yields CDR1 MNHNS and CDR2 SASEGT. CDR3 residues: CASSATGRGQPQHF. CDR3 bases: TGTGCCAGCAGTGCGACAGGGCGGGGTCAGCCCCAGCATTTT.

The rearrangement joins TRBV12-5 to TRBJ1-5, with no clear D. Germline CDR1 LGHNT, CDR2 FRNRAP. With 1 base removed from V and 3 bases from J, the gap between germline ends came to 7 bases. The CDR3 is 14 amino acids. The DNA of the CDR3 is TGTGCTAGTGGTTTGGGGCAGATCAATCAGCCCCAGCATTTT. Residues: CASGLGQINQPQHF.

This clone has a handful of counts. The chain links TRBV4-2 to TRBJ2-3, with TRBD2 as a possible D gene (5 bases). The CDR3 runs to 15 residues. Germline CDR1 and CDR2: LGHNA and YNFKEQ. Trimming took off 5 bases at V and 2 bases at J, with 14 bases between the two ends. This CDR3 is CASSSGLPNTDTQYF. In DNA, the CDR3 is TGTGCCAGCAGCTCGGGATTGCCCAACACAGATACGCAGTATTTT.

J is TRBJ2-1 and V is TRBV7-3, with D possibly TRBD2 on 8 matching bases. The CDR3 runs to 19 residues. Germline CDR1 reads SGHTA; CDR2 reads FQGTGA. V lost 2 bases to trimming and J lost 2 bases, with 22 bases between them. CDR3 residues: CASSLGSGGRGGAYNEQFF. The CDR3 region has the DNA TGTGCCAGCAGCTTAGGGTCAGGGGGTCGGGGGGGAGCCTACAATGAGCAGTTCTTC.

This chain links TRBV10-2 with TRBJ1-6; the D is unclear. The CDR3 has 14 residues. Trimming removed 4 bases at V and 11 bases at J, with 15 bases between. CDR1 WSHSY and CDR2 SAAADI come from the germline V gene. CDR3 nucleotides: TGCGCCAGCAGTGTAGAGGGAAGTGGTACACCCCTCCACTTT. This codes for CASSVEGSGTPLHF.

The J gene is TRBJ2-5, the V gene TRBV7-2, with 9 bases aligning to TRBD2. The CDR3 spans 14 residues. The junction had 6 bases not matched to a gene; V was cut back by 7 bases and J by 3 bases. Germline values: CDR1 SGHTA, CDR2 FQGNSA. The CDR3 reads CASTHSGGKETQYF. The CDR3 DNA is TGTGCCAGCACCCATAGCGGGGGCAAAGAGACCCAGTACTTC.

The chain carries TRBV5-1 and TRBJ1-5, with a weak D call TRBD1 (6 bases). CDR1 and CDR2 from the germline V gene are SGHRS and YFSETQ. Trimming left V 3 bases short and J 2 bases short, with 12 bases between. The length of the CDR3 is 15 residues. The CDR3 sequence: CASSSGAEGNQPQHF. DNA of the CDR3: TGCGCCAGCAGCTCAGGGGCAGAAGGCAATCAGCCCCAGCATTTT. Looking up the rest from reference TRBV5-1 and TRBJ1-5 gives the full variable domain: KAGVTQTPRYLIKTRGQQVTLSCSPISGHRSVSWYQQTPGQGLQFLFEYFSETQRNKGNFPGRFSGRQFSNSRSEMNVSTLELGDSALYLCASSSGAEGNQPQHFGDGTRLSIL.

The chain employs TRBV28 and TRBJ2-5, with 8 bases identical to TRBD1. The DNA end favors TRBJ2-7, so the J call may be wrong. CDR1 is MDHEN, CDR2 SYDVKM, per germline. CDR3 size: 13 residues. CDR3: CASNAQGAYEQYF. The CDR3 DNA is TGTGCCAGCAATGCTCAGGGGGCTTACGAGCAGTACTTC.

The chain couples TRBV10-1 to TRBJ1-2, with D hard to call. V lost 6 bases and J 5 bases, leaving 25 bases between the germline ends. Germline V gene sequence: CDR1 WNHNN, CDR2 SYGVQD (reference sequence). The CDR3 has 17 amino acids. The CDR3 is CASSQPGVQLKVYGYTF. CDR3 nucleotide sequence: TGCGCCAGCAGCCAACCGGGAGTCCAATTGAAAGTGTATGGCTACACCTTC.

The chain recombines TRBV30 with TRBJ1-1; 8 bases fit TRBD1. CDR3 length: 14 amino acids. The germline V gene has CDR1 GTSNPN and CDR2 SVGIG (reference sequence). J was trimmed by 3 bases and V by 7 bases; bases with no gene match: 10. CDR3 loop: CASTSRTGYTEAFF. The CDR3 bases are TGTGCCTCAACCTCCCGGACAGGGTACACTGAAGCTTTCTTT. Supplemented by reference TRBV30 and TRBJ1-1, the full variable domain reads SQTIHQWPATLVQPVGSPLSLECTVEGTSNPNLYWYRQAAGRGLQLLFYSVGIGQISSEVPQNLSASRPQDRQFILSSKKLLLSDSGFYLCASTSRTGYTEAFFGQGTRLTVV.

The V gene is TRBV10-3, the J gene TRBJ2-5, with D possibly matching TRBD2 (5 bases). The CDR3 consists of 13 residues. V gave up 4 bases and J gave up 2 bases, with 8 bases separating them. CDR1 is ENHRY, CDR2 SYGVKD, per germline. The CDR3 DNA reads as TGTGCCATCAGTGGAGGAGGTCAAGAGACCCAGTACTTC. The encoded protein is CAISGGGQETQYF.

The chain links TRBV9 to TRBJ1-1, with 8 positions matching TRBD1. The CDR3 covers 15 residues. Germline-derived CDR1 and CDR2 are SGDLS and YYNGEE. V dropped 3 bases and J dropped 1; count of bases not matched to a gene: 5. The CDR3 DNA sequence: TGTGCCAGCAGCGGAGCGACAGGGGCGAACACTGAAGCTTTCTTT. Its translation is CASSGATGANTEAFF.

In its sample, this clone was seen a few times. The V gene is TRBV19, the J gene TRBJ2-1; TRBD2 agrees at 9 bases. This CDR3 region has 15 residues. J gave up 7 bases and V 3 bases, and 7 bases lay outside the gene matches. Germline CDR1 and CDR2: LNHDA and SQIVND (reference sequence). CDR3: CASSILAGDLNEQFF. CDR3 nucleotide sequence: TGTGCCAGTAGTATCTTAGCGGGGGACCTGAATGAGCAGTTCTTC.

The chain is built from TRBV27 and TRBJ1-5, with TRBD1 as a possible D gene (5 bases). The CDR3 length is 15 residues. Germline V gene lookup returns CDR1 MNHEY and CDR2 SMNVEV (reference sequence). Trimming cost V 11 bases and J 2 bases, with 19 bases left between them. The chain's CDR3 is CAVAPGEWGNQPQHF. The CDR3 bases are TGTGCCGTCGCTCCGGGGGAATGGGGCAATCAGCCCCAGCATTTT.

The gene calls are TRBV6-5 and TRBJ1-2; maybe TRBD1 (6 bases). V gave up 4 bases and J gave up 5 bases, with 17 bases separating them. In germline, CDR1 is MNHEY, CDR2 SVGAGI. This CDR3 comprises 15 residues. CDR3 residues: CASSSPVQGLYGYTF. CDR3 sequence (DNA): TGTGCCAGCAGTTCCCCGGTACAGGGTCTGTATGGCTACACCTTC.

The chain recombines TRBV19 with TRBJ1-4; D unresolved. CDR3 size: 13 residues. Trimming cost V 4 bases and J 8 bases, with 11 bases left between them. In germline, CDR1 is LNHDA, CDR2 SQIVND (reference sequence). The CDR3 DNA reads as TGTGCCAGTAGTAGGTACTCTGAGGAAAAACTGTTTTTT. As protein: CASSRYSEEKLFF.

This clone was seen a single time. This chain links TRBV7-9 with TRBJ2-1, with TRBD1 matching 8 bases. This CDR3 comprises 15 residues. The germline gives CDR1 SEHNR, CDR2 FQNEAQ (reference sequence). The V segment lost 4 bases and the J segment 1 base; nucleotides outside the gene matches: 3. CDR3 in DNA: TGTGCCAGCAGCTCCCAGGGGGCATCCTACAATGAGCAGTTCTTC. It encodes CASSSQGASYNEQFF.

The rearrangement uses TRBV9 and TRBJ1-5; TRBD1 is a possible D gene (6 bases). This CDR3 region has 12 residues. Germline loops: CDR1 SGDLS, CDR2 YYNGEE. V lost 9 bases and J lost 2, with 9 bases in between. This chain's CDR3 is CATSGGNQPQHF. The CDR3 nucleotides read TGTGCCACTTCAGGGGGCAATCAGCCCCAGCATTTT.

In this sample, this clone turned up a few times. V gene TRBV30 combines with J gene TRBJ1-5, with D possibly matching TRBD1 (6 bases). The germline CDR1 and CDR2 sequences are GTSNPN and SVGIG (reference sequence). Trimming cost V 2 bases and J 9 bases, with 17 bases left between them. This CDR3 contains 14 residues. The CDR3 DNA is TGTGCCTGGAGTACCAATGGGGGCCGAGGGCCCCAGCATTTT. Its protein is CAWSTNGGRGPQHF. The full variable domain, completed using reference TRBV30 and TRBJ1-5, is SQTIHQWPATLVQPVGSPLSLECTVEGTSNPNLYWYRQAAGRGLQLLFYSVGIGQISSEVPQNLSASRPQDRQFILSSKKLLLSDSGFYLCAWSTNGGRGPQHFGDGTRLSIL.

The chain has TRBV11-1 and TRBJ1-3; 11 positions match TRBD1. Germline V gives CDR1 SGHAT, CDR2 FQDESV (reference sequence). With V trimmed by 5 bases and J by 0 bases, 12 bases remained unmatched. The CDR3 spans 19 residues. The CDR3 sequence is CASSPKGQGAFSSGNTIYF. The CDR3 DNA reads TGTGCCAGCAGCCCGAAAGGACAGGGGGCGTTCTCCTCTGGAAACACCATATATTTT.

The CDR3 loop reads CSAGVQGGGKTQYF. The CDR3 DNA follows: TGCAGCGCCGGCGTTCAGGGTGGAGGGAAGACCCAGTACTTC. This chain links TRBV29-1 with TRBJ2-5; D is possibly TRBD2 (6 bases). The V gene lost 7 bases and the J gene lost 6 bases, with 21 bases spanning the gap. The CDR3 contains 14 residues. CDR1 is SQVTM and CDR2 is ANQGSEA in the germline V gene.